Listed below are T cell receptor beta chains from one sample, sequenced in a study of OX40 agonist ivuxolimab in advanced cancers. Produced via immunoSEQ multiplex PCR; TCRdb's table is partial and in-frame only. Of under 80,000 clones in the sample, around 90% were seen once. Sample: CD4+ or CD8+ T cells sorted from blood, taken in a trial of the OX40 agonist ivuxolimab. Every receptor here comes from an adult with an advanced solid tumor such as melanoma, head and neck, liver or kidney cancer. Each CDR3 is given with its conserved first and last residue. D genes are given only for firm matches. Clone size is shown for a subset of rows, as once, few, many or a class of expanded clone.

d_call j_call v_call clone_size cdr3_aa cdr3_nt
- TRBJ2-2 TRBV9 - CASSGDLVGELFF TGTGCCAGCAGCGGAGACCTGGTCGGGGAGCTGTTTTTT
- TRBJ1-1 TRBV7-2 - CASLEAGALFEAFF TGTGCCAGCCTAGAGGCAGGGGCCTTGTTTGAAGCTTTCTTT
TRBD2 TRBJ2-3 TRBV11-2 once CASSLWGGSTDTQYF TGTGCCAGCAGCTTATGGGGGGGAAGCACAGATACGCAGTATTTT
- TRBJ1-1 TRBV18 - CASSPQTGQSAFF TGTGCCAGCTCACCACAAACAGGCCAGTCTGCTTTCTTT
- TRBJ1-5 TRBV4-3 - CASSQDSREVGNQPQHF TGCGCCAGCAGCCAAGATTCCAGGGAGGTGGGCAATCAGCCCCAGCATTTT
- TRBJ1-1 TRBV4-3 - CASSQVLRGNTEAFF TGCGCCAGCAGCCAGGTTTTAAGGGGGAACACTGAAGCTTTCTTT
TRBD1 TRBJ1-1 TRBV7-2 once CASSQGTGEAFF TGTGCCAGCAGCCAGGGGACAGGTGAAGCTTTCTTT
- TRBJ1-1 TRBV6-1 - CASSERDLTEAFF TGTGCCAGCAGTGAAAGGGACCTCACTGAAGCTTTCTTT
- TRBJ1-5 TRBV28 - CASSLPQNQPQHF TGTGCCAGCAGTTTACCGCAGAATCAGCCCCAGCATTTT
- TRBJ2-4 TRBV19 - CASSIGGGKNIQYF TGTGCCAGTAGTATAGGAGGGGGAAAAAACATTCAGTACTTC